The rows below give T cell receptor beta chains drawn from one sample of a study of monozygotic twins with inflammatory bowel disease. TCRdb re-analyzed the 5' RACE reads; it lists each CDR3 protein once, without DNA. This listing includes 200,000 to 250,000 distinct CDR3 sequences. The sample consisted of blood. These receptors originate from a human donor with ulcerative colitis or Crohn's disease, or a healthy co-twin of an affected twin (not recorded which). CDR3s include the opening cysteine and the closing phenylalanine or tryptophan. Each record gives: V gene, J gene, CDR3 protein.

v_gene: TRBV9
j_gene: TRBJ1-2
CDR3aa: CASSVGTGGGYTF

v_gene: TRBV19
j_gene: TRBJ1-1
CDR3aa: CASSSPGRLFTEAFF

v_gene: TRBV19
j_gene: TRBJ2-3
CDR3aa: CASSMTGALTDTQYF

v_gene: TRBV12-3/TRBV12-4
j_gene: TRBJ2-2
CDR3aa: CATNEGAGELFF

v_gene: TRBV11-1
j_gene: TRBJ1-5
CDR3aa: CASSLGQPGQGTGQPQHF

v_gene: TRBV7-2
j_gene: TRBJ2-7
CDR3aa: CASSLEGGRAVYEQYF

v_gene: TRBV18
j_gene: TRBJ2-1
CDR3aa: CASSPELEQFF

v_gene: TRBV12-3/TRBV12-4
j_gene: TRBJ1-1
CDR3aa: CASTLWVNTEAFF

v_gene: TRBV12-3/TRBV12-4
j_gene: TRBJ1-2
CDR3aa: CASTMDYGGYTF

v_gene: TRBV30
j_gene: TRBJ2-7
CDR3aa: CAWSPDRGNEQYF

v_gene: TRBV4-3
j_gene: TRBJ1-3
CDR3aa: CASSQDRWGGNTIYF

v_gene: TRBV12-3/TRBV12-4
j_gene: TRBJ1-2
CDR3aa: CASSLTGFAYTF

v_gene: TRBV9
j_gene: TRBJ2-1
CDR3aa: CASSVLGGRENEQFF

v_gene: TRBV5-1
j_gene: TRBJ2-3
CDR3aa: CASSTGLAGRGTDTQYF

v_gene: TRBV28
j_gene: TRBJ1-1
CDR3aa: CASSLYSSPRTEAFF

v_gene: TRBV30
j_gene: TRBJ2-2
CDR3aa: CAWSVAGELFF

v_gene: TRBV7-2
j_gene: TRBJ1-1
CDR3aa: CASSLYRDRANTEAFF

v_gene: TRBV10-3
j_gene: TRBJ2-5
CDR3aa: CAISENRGVTETQYF

v_gene: TRBV20-1
j_gene: TRBJ2-7
CDR3aa: CSASDRGSYEQYF

v_gene: TRBV2
j_gene: TRBJ2-6
CDR3aa: CASTSRGAGANVLTF

v_gene: TRBV2
j_gene: TRBJ1-1
CDR3aa: CASSPGETEAFF

v_gene: TRBV6-5
j_gene: TRBJ1-4
CDR3aa: CASSYTGGTEKLFF

v_gene: TRBV2
j_gene: TRBJ2-7
CDR3aa: CASRADTYEQYF